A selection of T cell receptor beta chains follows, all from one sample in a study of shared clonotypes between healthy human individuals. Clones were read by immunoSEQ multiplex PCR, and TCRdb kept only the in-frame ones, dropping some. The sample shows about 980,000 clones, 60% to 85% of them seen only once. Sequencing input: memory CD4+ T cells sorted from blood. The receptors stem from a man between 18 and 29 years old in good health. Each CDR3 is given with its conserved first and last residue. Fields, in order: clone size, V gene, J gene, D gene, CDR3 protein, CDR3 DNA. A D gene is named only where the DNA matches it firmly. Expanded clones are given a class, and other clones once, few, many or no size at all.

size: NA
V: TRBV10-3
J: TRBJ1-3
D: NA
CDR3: CAISEGILPGNTIYF
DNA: TGTGCCATCAGTGAAGGAATTTTACCTGGAAACACCATATATTTT

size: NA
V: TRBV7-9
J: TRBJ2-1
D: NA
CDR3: CASSPGQSYNEQFF
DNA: TGTGCCAGCAGCCCTGGACAGTCCTACAATGAGCAGTTCTTC

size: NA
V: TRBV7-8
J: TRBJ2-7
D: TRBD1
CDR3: CASTERDRDPEQYF
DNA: TGTGCCAGCACGGAGAGGGACAGGGACCCCGAGCAGTACTTC

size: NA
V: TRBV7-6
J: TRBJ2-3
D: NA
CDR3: CASSLNPADTQYF
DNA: TGTGCCAGCAGCTTAAACCCGGCGGATACGCAGTATTTT

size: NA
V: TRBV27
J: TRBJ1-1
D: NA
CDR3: CASSFGWNTEAFF
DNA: TGTGCCAGCAGTTTTGGGTGGAACACTGAAGCTTTCTTT

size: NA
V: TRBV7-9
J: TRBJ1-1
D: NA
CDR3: CASSLSGGMNTEAFF
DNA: TGTGCCAGCAGCTTGAGCGGGGGGATGAACACTGAAGCTTTCTTT

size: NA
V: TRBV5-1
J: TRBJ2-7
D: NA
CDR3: CASSLGLNYEQYF
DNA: TGCGCCAGCAGCTTGGGACTTAACTACGAGCAGTACTTC

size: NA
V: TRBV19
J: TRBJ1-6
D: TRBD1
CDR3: CASSTIQGFNSPLHF
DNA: TGTGCCAGTAGCACAATACAGGGGTTTAATTCACCCCTCCACTTT

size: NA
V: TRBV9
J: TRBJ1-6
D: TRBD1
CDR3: CASSASGTGKDSPLHF
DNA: TGTGCCAGCAGCGCGTCCGGGACAGGGAAAGATTCACCCCTCCACTTT

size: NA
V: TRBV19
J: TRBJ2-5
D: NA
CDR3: CASGLSYFETQYF
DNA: TGTGCCAGTGGACTTTCCTACTTCGAGACCCAGTACTTC

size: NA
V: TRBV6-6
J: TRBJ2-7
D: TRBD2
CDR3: CASSWGLAEQYF
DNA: TGTGCCAGCAGCTGGGGACTAGCGGAGCAGTACTTC

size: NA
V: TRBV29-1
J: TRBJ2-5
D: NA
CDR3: CSVRRDLRETQYF
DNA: TGCAGCGTGCGCCGGGACTTAAGAGAGACCCAGTACTTC

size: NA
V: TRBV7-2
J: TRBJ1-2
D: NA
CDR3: CASRPQGNYGYTF
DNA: TGTGCCAGCAGGCCTCAGGGGAACTATGGCTACACCTTC

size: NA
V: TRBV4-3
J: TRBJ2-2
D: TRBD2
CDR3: CASSQGAGGITGELFF
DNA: TGCGCCAGCAGCCAAGGAGCGGGAGGGATCACCGGGGAGCTGTTTTTT

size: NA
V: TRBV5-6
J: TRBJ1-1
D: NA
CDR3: CASSREGGAFF
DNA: TGTGCCAGCAGCCGGGAGGGAGGAGCTTTCTTT

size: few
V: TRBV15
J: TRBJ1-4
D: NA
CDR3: CATSSSGTSEKLFF
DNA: TGTGCCACCAGCAGCTCCGGGACATCCGAAAAACTGTTTTTT

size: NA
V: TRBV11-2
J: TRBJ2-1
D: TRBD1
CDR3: CASSFRDRSQFF
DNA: TGTGCCAGCAGCTTTCGGGACAGATCTCAGTTCTTC

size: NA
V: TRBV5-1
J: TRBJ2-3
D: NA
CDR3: CASSFTGSGTDTQYF
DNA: TGCGCCAGCAGCTTTACAGGGAGTGGGACAGATACGCAGTATTTT

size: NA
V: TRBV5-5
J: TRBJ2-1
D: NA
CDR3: CASSLGVASFGEQFF
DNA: TGTGCCAGCAGCTTGGGGGTAGCCTCCTTTGGTGAGCAGTTCTTC

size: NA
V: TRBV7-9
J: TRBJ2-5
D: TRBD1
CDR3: CASSPRTGIQETQYF
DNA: TGTGCCAGCAGCCCCCGGACAGGGATCCAAGAGACCCAGTACTTC

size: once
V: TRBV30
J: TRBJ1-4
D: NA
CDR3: CAWSVYRSTNEKLFF
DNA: TGTGCCTGGAGTGTATACAGGTCAACTAATGAAAAACTGTTTTTT

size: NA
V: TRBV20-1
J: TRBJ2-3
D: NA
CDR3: CSPFTDTQYF
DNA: TGCAGTCCTTTCACAGATACGCAGTATTTT

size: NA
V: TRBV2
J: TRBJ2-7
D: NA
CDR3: CASSSDAYEQYF
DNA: TGTGCCAGCAGTTCTGACGCTTACGAGCAGTACTTC

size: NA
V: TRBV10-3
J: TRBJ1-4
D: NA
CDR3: CARPRRGNEKLFF
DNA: TGTGCCCGCCCGCGGAGGGGTAATGAAAAACTGTTTTTT

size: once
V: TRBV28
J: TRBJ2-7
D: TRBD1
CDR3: CASSSPAGQGVHEQYF
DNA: TGTGCCAGCAGCTCGCCGGCGGGACAGGGAGTCCACGAGCAGTACTTC

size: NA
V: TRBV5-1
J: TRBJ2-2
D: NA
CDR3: CASSLKFPNTGELFF
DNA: TGCGCCAGCAGCTTGAAGTTTCCGAACACCGGGGAGCTGTTTTTT

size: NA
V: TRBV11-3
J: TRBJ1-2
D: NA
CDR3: CASSLVNRQNYGYTF
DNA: TGTGCCAGCAGCTTAGTGAACAGGCAGAACTATGGCTACACCTTC

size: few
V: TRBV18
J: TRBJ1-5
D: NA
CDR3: CASSRQGDGNQPQHF
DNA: TGTGCCAGCTCACGTCAGGGAGACGGCAATCAGCCCCAGCATTTT

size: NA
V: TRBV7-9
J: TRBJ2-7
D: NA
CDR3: CASSFLDEQYF
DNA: TGTGCCAGCAGCTTCCTCGACGAGCAGTACTTC

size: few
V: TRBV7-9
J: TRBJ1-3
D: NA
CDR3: CASSHSGIISGNTIYF
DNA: TGTGCCAGCAGCCATTCCGGGATCATCTCTGGAAACACCATATATTTT

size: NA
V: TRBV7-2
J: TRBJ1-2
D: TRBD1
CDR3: CASSPTGGYGYTF
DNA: TGTGCCAGCAGCCCCACAGGGGGCTATGGCTACACCTTC

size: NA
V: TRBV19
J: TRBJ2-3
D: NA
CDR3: CASTDRAPSTDTQYF
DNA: TGTGCCAGTACAGACAGAGCGCCTAGCACAGATACGCAGTATTTT

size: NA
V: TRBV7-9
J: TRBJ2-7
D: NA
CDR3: CASSLTPAYEQYF
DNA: TGTGCCAGCAGCTTAACTCCGGCTTACGAGCAGTACTTC

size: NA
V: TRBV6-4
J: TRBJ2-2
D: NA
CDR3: CASSDWGGQNTGELFF
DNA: TGTGCCAGCAGTGACTGGGGTGGACAGAACACCGGGGAGCTGTTTTTT

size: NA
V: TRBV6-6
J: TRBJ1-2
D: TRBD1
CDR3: CASKDPTGWVYGYTF
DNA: TGTGCCAGCAAGGATCCGACAGGGTGGGTCTATGGCTACACCTTC

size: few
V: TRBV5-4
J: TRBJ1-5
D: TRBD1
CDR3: CAGGQGGNQPQHF
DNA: TGTGCCGGGGGACAGGGTGGCAATCAGCCCCAGCATTTT

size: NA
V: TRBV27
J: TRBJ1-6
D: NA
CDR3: CASSLLGSPLHF
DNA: TGTGCCAGCAGTTTATTGGGTTCACCCCTCCACTTT

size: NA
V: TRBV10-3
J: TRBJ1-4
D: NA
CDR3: CAISDAIGGSANEKLFF
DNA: TGTGCCATCAGTGACGCCATCGGGGGCAGTGCTAATGAAAAACTGTTTTTT

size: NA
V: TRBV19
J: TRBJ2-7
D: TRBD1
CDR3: CASSNRGSSYEQYF
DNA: TGTGCCAGTAGCAACAGGGGAAGCTCCTACGAGCAGTACTTC

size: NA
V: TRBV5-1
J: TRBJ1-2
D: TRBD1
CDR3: CASSPDRGKGYTF
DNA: TGCGCCAGCAGCCCGGACAGGGGAAAGGGCTACACCTTC

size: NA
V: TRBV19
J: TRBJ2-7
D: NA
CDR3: CASSLLRAGGGEQYF
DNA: TGTGCCAGTAGTCTCCTCCGCGCCGGGGGAGGCGAGCAGTACTTC

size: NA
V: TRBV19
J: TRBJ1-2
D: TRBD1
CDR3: CASRRPGQGYGYTF
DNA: TGTGCCAGTAGGAGACCGGGACAGGGGTATGGCTACACCTTC

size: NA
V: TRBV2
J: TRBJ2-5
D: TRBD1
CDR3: CASRGQATWYQETQYF
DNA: TGTGCCAGCAGGGGACAGGCTACATGGTACCAAGAGACCCAGTACTTC

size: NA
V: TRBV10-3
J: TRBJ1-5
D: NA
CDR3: CAISESLDGNQPQHF
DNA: TGTGCCATCAGTGAGTCTCTGGACGGAAATCAGCCCCAGCATTTT

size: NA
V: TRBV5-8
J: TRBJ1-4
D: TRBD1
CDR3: CASSGGGADEKLFF
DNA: TGTGCCAGCAGCGGAGGGGGCGCTGATGAAAAACTGTTTTTT

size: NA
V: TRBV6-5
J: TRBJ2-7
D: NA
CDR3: CASGGLTEGQYF
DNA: TGTGCCAGCGGGGGACTTACTGAGGGGCAGTACTTC

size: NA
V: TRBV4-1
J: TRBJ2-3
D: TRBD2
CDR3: CASSRLAGGLVKDTQYF
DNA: TGCGCCAGCAGTCGACTAGCGGGGGGTTTGGTGAAAGATACGCAGTATTTT

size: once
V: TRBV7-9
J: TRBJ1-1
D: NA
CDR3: CASSQGGTEAFF
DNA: TGTGCCAGCAGCCAAGGAGGCACTGAAGCTTTCTTT

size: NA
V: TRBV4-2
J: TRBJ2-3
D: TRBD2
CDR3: CASSPAGGTDTQYF
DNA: TGTGCCAGCAGCCCAGCGGGGGGCACAGATACGCAGTATTTT

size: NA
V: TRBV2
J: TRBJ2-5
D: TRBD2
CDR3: CASSAEAGGQETQYF
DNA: TGTGCCAGCAGTGCGGAGGCGGGAGGCCAAGAGACCCAGTACTTC

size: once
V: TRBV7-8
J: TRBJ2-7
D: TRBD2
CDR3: CASSLAGGGYEQYF
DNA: TGTGCCAGCAGCTTGGCGGGAGGGGGCTACGAGCAGTACTTC

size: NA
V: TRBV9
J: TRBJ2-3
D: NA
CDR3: CASSVDWSGSKGNTQYF
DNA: TGTGCCAGCAGCGTAGATTGGAGCGGGTCAAAGGGGAATACGCAGTATTTT

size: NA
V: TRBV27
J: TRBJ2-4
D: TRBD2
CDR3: CASAFRPGHRAAGGPNIQYF
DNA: TGTGCCAGCGCCTTCCGTCCGGGACATAGGGCAGCGGGAGGGCCTAACATTCAGTACTTC

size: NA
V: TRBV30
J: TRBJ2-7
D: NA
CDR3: CAWSVLSYEQYF
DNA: TGTGCCTGGAGTGTACTCTCCTACGAGCAGTACTTC

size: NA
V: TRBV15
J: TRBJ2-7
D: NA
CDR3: CATSRDGNWPYEQYF
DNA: TGTGCCACCAGCAGAGATGGTAACTGGCCCTACGAGCAGTACTTC

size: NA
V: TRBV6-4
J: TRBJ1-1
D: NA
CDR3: CASSMTANTEAFF
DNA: TGTGCCAGCAGTATGACAGCGAACACTGAAGCTTTCTTT

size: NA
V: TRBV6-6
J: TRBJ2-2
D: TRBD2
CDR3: CASSYSLAGGGGELFF
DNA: TGTGCCAGCAGTTACTCTCTAGCGGGGGGTGGAGGGGAGCTGTTTTTT

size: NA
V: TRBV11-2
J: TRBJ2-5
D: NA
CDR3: CASSSEARPGETQYF
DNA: TGTGCCAGCAGCTCCGAGGCCAGGCCCGGGGAGACCCAGTACTTC

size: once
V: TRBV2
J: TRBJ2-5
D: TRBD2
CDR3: CASRGLAGGETQYF
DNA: TGTGCCAGCAGGGGACTAGCGGGAGGAGAGACCCAGTACTTC